Listed here are 15 T cell receptor beta chains from one sample, sequenced in a study of T-cell reconstitution after alpha-beta-depleted transplantation in children (dated by TCRdb to about 2016). The library was built by means of PCR. Sequencing used an Illumina HiSeq 2500. Molecular barcoding was employed in the preparation of TCR libraries, with unique molecular identifiers being used to normalize TCRbeta repertoire quantification. The raw public data were reprocessed by TCRdb itself: fastp quality trimming at Q25, MiXCR clonotype calling, in-frame beta chains only. All rows with the same CDR3 protein become a single entry with the most common DNA and genes. The sample table shows 200,000 to 250,000 distinct CDR3 sequences, and about 11% are seen once. The biggest ten clones account for approximately 2.9% of the sample. The source was PBMCs from the stem cell graft donor, collected from the stem cell graft. These receptors all stem from a human donor who donated a stem cell graft to a child with acute lymphoblastic leukemia.

Ten or more counts support this clonotype. J is TRBJ2-5 and V is TRBV5-1, with a possible D match to TRBD1 (7 bases). The germline V and J ends were trimmed by 0 bases and 4 bases, with 19 bases remaining between them. The CDR3 sequence is 17 residues long. The germline CDR1 and CDR2 sequences are SGHRS and YFSETQ. CDR3 region: CASSLGPGGSQGETQYF. The CDR3 DNA reads as TGCGCCAGCAGCTTGGGTCCAGGGGGGTCGCAAGGAGAGACCCAGTACTTC.

This clonotype was counted ten times or more. The chain employs TRBV6-5 and TRBJ2-5; no clear D gene. This CDR3 spans 17 amino acids. Germline V gene sequence: CDR1 MNHEY, CDR2 SVGAGI. The V end lost 2 bases, the J end lost 5 bases, and 21 bases lay between the germline ends. The CDR3 bases are TGTGCCAGCAGTTACGAGGCCTCAGCCGTTGTCCTTGAGACCCAGTACTTC. Amino acids: CASSYEASAVVLETQYF.

This clonotype showed up many times. J is TRBJ2-7 and V is TRBV6-2 or TRBV6-3, with D possibly being TRBD1 or TRBD2 (5 bases each). The CDR3 runs 13 residues. CDR1 and CDR2 from the germline V gene are MNHEY and SVGEGT. The germline V and J ends were trimmed by 6 bases and 6 bases, with 15 bases remaining between them. CDR3: CASRLLQGVEQYF. The CDR3 coding sequence is TGTGCCAGCAGACTACTGCAGGGAGTCGAGCAGTACTTC.

This clonotype was seen ten or more times. The chain is built from TRBV20-1 and TRBJ2-7; 10 nucleotides line up with TRBD2. The CDR3 is 15 amino acids. Trimming took 5 bases from V and 1 from J; bases not matched to a gene: 8. The germline gives CDR1 DFQATT, CDR2 SNEGSKA (reference sequence). The DNA for the CDR3 is TGCAGTGCTCCAACGACTAGCGGGCTTTCCTACGAGCAGTACTTC. The encoded protein is CSAPTTSGLSYEQYF.

In its sample, this clonotype was seen many times. The DNA of the CDR3 is TGCGCCAGCAGCTTCGAAGGACAGGGCACCTACGAGCAGTACTTC. Encoded protein: CASSFEGQGTYEQYF. The V gene is TRBV5-1, the J gene TRBJ2-7; 8 bases agree with TRBD1. Germline loops: CDR1 SGHRS, CDR2 YFSETQ. There are 15 residues in the CDR3. V lost 2 bases to trimming and J lost 2 bases; unmatched junction nucleotides: 6.

This clonotype was observed at least ten times. The rearrangement links TRBV29-1 to TRBJ2-4; D call uncertain. V lost 4 bases, J lost 7 bases, and 20 bases lay in between. Germline CDR1 reads SQVTM; CDR2 reads ANQGSEA. The length of the CDR3 is 15 residues. CDR3 loop: CSVVYEVGIGNIQYF. The DNA of the CDR3 is TGCAGCGTTGTATACGAGGTTGGGATCGGCAACATTCAGTACTTC.

This clonotype appeared many times. J is TRBJ2-7 and V is TRBV6-4; 11 bases are a match to TRBD1. The length of the CDR3 is 14 residues. The ends lost 3 bases at V and 3 bases at J; junction bases unmatched: 1. Germline values: CDR1 MRHNA, CDR2 SNTAGT. CDR3 nucleotides: TGTGCCAGCAGTGAGGGGACAGGGGGCTACGAGCAGTACTTC. This sequence encodes CASSEGTGGYEQYF.

The sample holds many counts of this clonotype. The V gene is TRBV28, the J gene TRBJ2-6, with D uncertain. The CDR3 is 14 residues long. With 8 bases removed from V and 0 bases from J, the gap between germline ends came to 8 bases. The germline gives CDR1 MDHEN, CDR2 SYDVKM. The CDR3 bases are TGTGCCAGCTACGCCCGCTCTGGGGCCAACGTCCTGACTTTC. It codes for CASYARSGANVLTF.

This clonotype has more than one count but fewer than ten. The rearrangement joins TRBV10-3 to TRBJ2-1; TRBD2 matches 8 bases. CDR1 and CDR2 (germline): ENHRY, SYGVKD. V shed 4 bases, J shed 7 bases, and the junction held 9 bases outside the gene matches. This CDR3 has 15 residues. CDR3 bases: TGTGCCATCAGTGCCTCCGGGACTAGTGCAAATGAGCAGTTCTTC. It is translated as CAISASGTSANEQFF.

This clonotype was counted at least ten times. The chain uses TRBV5-5 and TRBJ2-3; D call uncertain. V gave up 4 bases and J gave up 6 bases, with 6 bases separating them. Germline V lookup: CDR1 SGHKS, CDR2 YYEKEE (reference sequence). This CDR3 region has 11 residues. This chain's CDR3 is CASSPVDTQYF. DNA of the CDR3: TGTGCCAGCAGCCCCGTTGATACGCAGTATTTT.

In its sample, this clonotype was seen many times. V usage is TRBV5-1 and J usage is TRBJ2-2; D is uncertain. Between the trimmed V and J ends, which lost 0 bases and 0 bases, there was a span of 12 bases. CDR1 is SGHRS and CDR2 is YFSETQ in the germline V gene. The CDR3 sequence is 17 residues long. In nucleotides, the CDR3 is TGCGCCAGCAGCTTGGGCCCCAGCGACGCGAACACCGGGGAGCTGTTTTTT. This gives the protein CASSLGPSDANTGELFF.

This clonotype was detected ten times or more. V gene TRBV5-1 combines with J gene TRBJ1-1; no firm D call. CDR1 is SGHRS, CDR2 YFSETQ, per germline. The CDR3 is 14 residues long. V was clipped by 2 bases and J by 3 bases, with 11 bases between them. The CDR3 is CASSFSRSDTEAFF. CDR3 sequence (DNA): TGCGCCAGCAGCTTCAGTCGATCTGACACTGAAGCTTTCTTT. Together with reference TRBV5-1 and TRBJ1-1, the CDR3 gives the full variable domain: KAGVTQTPRYLIKTRGQQVTLSCSPISGHRSVSWYQQTPGQGLQFLFEYFSETQRNKGNFPGRFSGRQFSNSRSEMNVSTLELGDSALYLCASSFSRSDTEAFFGQGTRLTVV.

This clonotype has at least ten counts. The V and J genes are TRBV5-1 and TRBJ2-1; no clear D. CDR3 length equals 15 residues. The V gene lost 4 bases and the J gene lost 9 bases, with 20 bases spanning the gap. Germline lookup yields CDR1 SGHRS and CDR2 YFSETQ. In DNA form, the CDR3 reads TGCGCCAGCAGCCCCCCCCTTGAAGGCGTGGGTGAGCAGTTCTTC. It specifies CASSPPLEGVGEQFF.

There are many counts of this clonotype. This chain joins TRBV20-1 and TRBJ2-2; D is perhaps TRBD1 (5 bases). Germline lookup yields CDR1 DFQATT and CDR2 SNEGSKA (reference sequence). V lost 6 bases and J 5 bases, leaving 10 bases between the germline ends. The CDR3 runs to 12 residues. CDR3 in amino acids: CSAAGLTGELFF. The CDR3 bases are TGCAGTGCGGCAGGGCTAACCGGGGAGCTGTTTTTT.

In its sample, this clonotype was seen many times. The CDR3 DNA is TGCAGTGCTAGACTGACGTCTAACTATGGCTACACCTTC. Amino acid sequence: CSARLTSNYGYTF. The V and J genes are TRBV20-1 and TRBJ1-2; D gene uncertain. Trimming pared 2 bases from V and 0 bases from J, leaving 7 bases between. Germline assignment: CDR1 DFQATT and CDR2 SNEGSKA (reference sequence). The CDR3 runs 13 residues.